The 8 T cell receptor beta chains in this list originate from one sample, sequenced in a study of T cells in Graves' hyperthyroidism and ophthalmopathy. There were TCR beta CDR3 regions amplified from RNA transcripts. The TCR CDR3 first-round RT-PCR relied on the HTBI primer set. MiXCR was run by TCRdb on the multiplex PCR reads, yielding one entry per CDR3 protein. In the table there are a few hundred thousand distinct CDR3 sequences, around 16% of which are singletons. Material for sequencing was blood. These receptors all come from a woman in her thirties with Graves' hyperthyroidism.

This clonotype was detected many times. This chain uses TRBV20-1 with TRBJ2-7; D not certain. Germline V CDR1 and CDR2: DFQATT, SNEGSKA (reference sequence). V was pared by 5 bases and J by 0 bases, with 14 bases between. This CDR3 has 14 residues. CDR3 DNA sequence: TGCAGTGCTCCCCGCCCCGAGTCCTCCTACGAGCAGTACTTC. It encodes CSAPRPESSYEQYF.

This chain links TRBV4-2 with TRBJ2-1; 9 nucleotides match TRBD2. The CDR3 is made up of 15 amino acids. Germline trimming cut 1 base from V and 5 bases from J; bases unmatched to any gene: 3. The germline V gene has CDR1 LGHNA and CDR2 YNFKEQ. The CDR3 DNA is TGTGCCAGCAGCCAAGGACTAGCGGATCACAATGAGCAGTTCTTC. Translation: CASSQGLADHNEQFF.

This clonotype was picked up many times. The genes are TRBV3-1 and TRBJ2-1; 7 bases are a match to TRBD2. CDR1 is LGHDT and CDR2 is YNNKEL in the germline V gene (reference sequence). V lost 5 bases and J lost 8; bases outside the gene matches: 12. The CDR3 covers 15 residues. CDR3 sequence reads: CASSSPGEGHYEQFF. The CDR3 DNA reads as TGTGCCAGCAGCTCTCCCGGGGAGGGCCATTATGAGCAGTTCTTC.

This clonotype was picked up a small number of times. The chain carries TRBV5-1 and TRBJ1-1; D uncertain. Trimming left V 4 bases short and J 5 bases short, with 15 bases between. This CDR3 region has 14 residues. In germline, CDR1 is SGHRS, CDR2 YFSETQ. Here the CDR3 DNA reads TGCGCCAGCAGCCCGTTACCAGGTAGGACTGAAGCTTTCTTT. Amino acids: CASSPLPGRTEAFF.

V usage is TRBV7-2 and J usage is TRBJ2-1, with 10 bases fitting TRBD1. Trimming at V came to 5 bases and at J to 6 bases, leaving 13 bases not matched to a gene. The CDR3 totals 17 residues. Germline-derived CDR1 and CDR2 are SGHTA and FQGNSA. The CDR3 DNA follows: TGTGCCAGCAGCCTGACCGGGACAGGGGTCCCATTCAATGAGCAGTTCTTC. As protein: CASSLTGTGVPFNEQFF.

The genes are TRBV5-1 and TRBJ1-1, with TRBD1 matching 7 bases. The CDR3 runs to 12 residues. V was pared by 4 bases and J by 12 bases, with 9 bases of the junction left unmatched. Germline CDR1 and CDR2: SGHRS and YFSETQ. CDR3 DNA sequence: TGCGCCAGCAGCGCGCCACAGGGGACGTCTTTCTTT. Its translation: CASSAPQGTSFF. Complete variable domain (other parts from reference TRBV5-1 and TRBJ1-1): KAGVTQTPRYLIKTRGQQVTLSCSPISGHRSVSWYQQTPGQGLQFLFEYFSETQRNKGNFPGRFSGRQFSNSRSEMNVSTLELGDSALYLCASSAPQGTSFFGQGTRLTVV.

This clonotype has at least ten counts. This sequence joins TRBV12-3 or TRBV12-4 and TRBJ2-7; D is possibly TRBD1 (6 bases). With 6 bases removed from V and 0 bases from J, the gap between germline ends came to 12 bases. The CDR3 length is 14 residues. CDR3 residues: CASSLDRISYEQYF. The DNA of the CDR3 is TGTGCCAGCAGCCTGGACAGAATCTCCTACGAGCAGTACTTC.

The rearrangement links TRBV9 to TRBJ2-2; D might be TRBD2 (6 bases). Trimming cost V 3 bases and J 4 bases, with 16 bases left between them. This CDR3 contains 16 residues. Per germline, CDR1 SGDLS and CDR2 YYNGEE. CDR3 DNA sequence: TGTGCCAGCAGCGCCCCAAATGAGGGAGGCACCGGGGAGCTGTTTTTT. Translated: CASSAPNEGGTGELFF.